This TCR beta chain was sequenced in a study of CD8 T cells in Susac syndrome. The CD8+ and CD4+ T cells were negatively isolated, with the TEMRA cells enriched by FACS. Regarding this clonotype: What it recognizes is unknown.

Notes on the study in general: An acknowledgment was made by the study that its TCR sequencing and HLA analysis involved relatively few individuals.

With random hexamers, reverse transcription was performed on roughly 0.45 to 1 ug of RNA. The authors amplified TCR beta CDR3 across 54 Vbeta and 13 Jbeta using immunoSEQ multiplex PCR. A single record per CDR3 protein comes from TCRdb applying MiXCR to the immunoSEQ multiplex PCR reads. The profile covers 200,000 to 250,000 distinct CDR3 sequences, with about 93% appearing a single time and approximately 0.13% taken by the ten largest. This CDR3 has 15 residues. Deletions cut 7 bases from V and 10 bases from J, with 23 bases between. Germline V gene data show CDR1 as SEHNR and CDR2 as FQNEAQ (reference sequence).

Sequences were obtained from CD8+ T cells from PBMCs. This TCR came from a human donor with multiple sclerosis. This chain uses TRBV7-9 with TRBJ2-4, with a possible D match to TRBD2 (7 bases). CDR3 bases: TGTGCCAGCATCCCGGGGGGCGGCGGTGGGACTATTCAGTACTTC. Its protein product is CASIPGGGGGTIQYF. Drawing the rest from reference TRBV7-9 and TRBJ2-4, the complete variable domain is DTGVSQNPRHKITKRGQNVTFRCDPISEHNRLYWYRQTLGQGPEFLTYFQNEAQLEKSRLLSDRFSAERPKGSFSTLEIQRTEQGDSAMYLCASIPGGGGGTIQYFGAGTRLSVL.